Included here is one T cell receptor (beta chain) sequence, with context. At one end the junction does not follow the germline gene, possibly because of a read error. The CDR3 covers 15 residues. This record belongs to a study of T cells after yellow fever vaccination. Study information: For low cell numbers, libraries were made with SMART-Seq v4 Ultra Low Input.

Template-switching 5'RACE yielded the TCR cDNA; a universal primer site and UMIs were added in the process. Each CDR3 protein gets one entry after TCRdb re-called the 5' RACE reads with MiXCR. Here the sample spans roughly 260,000 distinct CDR3 sequences, 13% being singletons. This sample comprised CD4+ T cells sorted from PBMCs, obtained 45 days after the yellow fever booster vaccination. The TCR sequence derives from a man under 40 who received the YFV17D yellow fever vaccine. V usage is TRBV12-3 or TRBV12-4 and J usage is TRBJ2-1; 9 nucleotides align to TRBD2. In nucleotides, the CDR3 is TGTGCCAGCAGTCTAGCGGGGACTCGGGGGAATGAGCAGTTCTTC. Translating gives CASSLAGTRGNEQFF.